Listed below are T cell receptor beta chains from one sample, sequenced in a study of T cells in Graves' hyperthyroidism and ophthalmopathy. TCRdb processed the multiplex PCR reads anew with MiXCR; each CDR3 protein has one entry. The data show 300,000 to 400,000 distinct CDR3 sequences, roughly 18% seen once. Sequenced: blood. The receptors shown here come from a woman aged 50 to 60 with Graves' hyperthyroidism. Each CDR3 is given with its conserved first and last residue. D genes are given only for firm matches. For some rows the clone size is stated as once, few or many, or as a class when expanded; others skip it.

size	D	V	J	CDR3	DNA
many	NA	TRBV5-1	TRBJ2-1	CASSEGRGSSYNEQFF	TGCGCCAGCAGCGAGGGGCGGGGTAGCTCCTACAATGAGCAGTTCTTC
few	TRBD1	TRBV6-1	TRBJ1-1	CASRQGGNTEAFF	TGTGCCAGTCGACAGGGAGGGAACACTGAAGCTTTCTTT
NA	NA	TRBV20-1	TRBJ1-5	CSADNRGPQPQHF	TGCAGTGCTGACAATCGAGGGCCTCAGCCCCAGCATTTT
NA	TRBD2	TRBV18	TRBJ2-2	CASSAGTSNTGELFF	TGTGCCAGCTCAGCGGGGACTAGTAACACCGGGGAGCTGTTTTTT
NA	TRBD2	TRBV19	TRBJ2-2	CASSIPGLAGGNTGELFF	TGTGCCAGTAGTATCCCGGGACTAGCGGGGGGGAACACCGGGGAGCTGTTTTTT
many	TRBD1	TRBV6-1	TRBJ2-3	CASSYGDREADTQYF	TGTGCCAGCAGTTACGGGGACAGGGAGGCAGATACGCAGTATTTT
NA	NA	TRBV7-2	TRBJ2-1	CASSFWEQSSYNEQFF	TGTGCCAGCAGCTTTTGGGAGCAGAGCTCCTACAATGAGCAGTTCTTC
many	TRBD1	TRBV20-1	TRBJ2-1	CSARPGTGVGQFF	TGCAGTGCTAGGCCCGGGACAGGGGTTGGGCAGTTCTTC
NA	NA	TRBV6-1	TRBJ2-5	CASSEASGAGETQYF	TGTGCCAGCAGTGAAGCGTCCGGGGCAGGGGAGACCCAGTACTTC
many	TRBD1	TRBV28	TRBJ2-3	CASSYRQGPTDTQYF	TGTGCCAGCAGCTATCGACAGGGACCCACAGATACGCAGTATTTT
few	NA	TRBV12-5	TRBJ1-2	CASASTDPYGYTF	TGTGCTAGTGCCTCGACAGACCCCTATGGCTACACCTTC
many	NA	TRBV28	TRBJ2-6	CASSFFGSGANVLTF	TGTGCCAGCAGTTTTTTTGGCTCTGGGGCCAACGTCCTGACTTTC
many	NA	TRBV28	TRBJ1-2	CASTGAGQANYGYTF	TGTGCCAGCACAGGGGCAGGACAAGCCAACTATGGCTACACCTTC
many	NA	TRBV20-1	TRBJ1-5	CSARDLTGAGPQHF	TGCAGTGCTAGAGATCTCACGGGGGCTGGGCCCCAGCATTTT
NA	TRBD1	TRBV7-2	TRBJ1-5	CASSLQTGLGNQPQHF	TGTGCCAGCAGCTTACAGACAGGGTTGGGCAATCAGCCCCAGCATTTT
few	NA	TRBV19	TRBJ2-2	CASSIALGTGELFF	TGTGCCAGTAGTATCGCCCTTGGCACCGGGGAGCTGTTTTTT
NA	NA	TRBV6-1	TRBJ1-1	CASSEAFGLAGGGTEAFF	TGTGCCAGCAGTGAAGCTTTTGGACTAGCGGGGGGCGGGACTGAAGCTTTCTTT
many	TRBD1	TRBV3-1	TRBJ1-4	CASSQGTGLDEKLFF	TGTGCCAGCAGCCAAGGGACAGGGCTCGACGAAAAACTGTTTTTT
NA	NA	TRBV18	TRBJ2-2	CASSPHSTGELFF	TGTGCCAGCTCACCACATAGCACCGGGGAGCTGTTTTTT
many	TRBD1	TRBV18	TRBJ1-2	CASSPRTGSANYGYTF	TGTGCCAGCTCACCACGGACAGGGTCGGCTAACTATGGCTACACCTTC
many	TRBD1	TRBV10-3	TRBJ2-5	CAISAGGEGWTTQYF	TGTGCCATCAGTGCAGGGGGCGAGGGGTGGACCACCCAGTACTTC
few	TRBD2	TRBV2	TRBJ2-7	CASTATGGTEQYF	TGTGCCAGCACCGCAACGGGAGGGACCGAGCAGTACTTC
many	TRBD1	TRBV2	TRBJ2-7	CASTSTGSGLNEQYF	TGTGCCAGCACCTCGACAGGGAGTGGCCTAAACGAGCAGTACTTC
few	NA	TRBV6-2/TRBV6-3	TRBJ1-2	CASSRQNYGYTF	TGTGCCAGCAGTAGACAGAACTATGGCTACACCTTC
many	TRBD2	TRBV11-2	TRBJ2-1	CASSSLAGAYNEQFF	TGTGCCAGCAGCTCCTTAGCGGGGGCCTACAATGAGCAGTTCTTC
NA	NA	TRBV20-1	TRBJ2-2	CSARDYRGNTGELFF	TGCAGTGCTAGAGATTATAGGGGGAACACCGGGGAGCTGTTTTTT
many	TRBD2	TRBV20-1	TRBJ2-3	CSARSASGPQGGTDTQYF	TGCAGTGCTAGGTCTGCTAGCGGGCCCCAAGGGGGCACAGATACGCAGTATTTT
many	TRBD1	TRBV11-2	TRBJ1-5	CASSLDLGGGNQPQHF	TGTGCCAGCAGCTTAGATTTAGGGGGCGGCAATCAGCCCCAGCATTTT
many	NA	TRBV18	TRBJ2-5	CASSPGDQETQYF	TGTGCCAGCTCACCGGGAGATCAAGAGACCCAGTACTTC
few	NA	TRBV19	TRBJ1-1	CAAMSPDRPRTEAFF	TGTGCCGCCATGTCCCCCGACAGGCCGCGGACTGAAGCTTTCTTT
few	NA	TRBV28	TRBJ2-4	CASSPHRAYKNIQYF	TGTGCCAGCAGTCCTCACAGGGCGTACAAAAACATTCAGTACTTC
many	NA	TRBV6-5	TRBJ1-1	CASSYQLAGGTEAFF	TGTGCCAGCAGTTACCAGTTGGCCGGAGGCACTGAAGCTTTCTTT
many	TRBD2	TRBV18	TRBJ2-7	CASSREDEQYF	TGTGCCAGCTCCCGGGAGGACGAGCAGTACTTC
NA	NA	TRBV14	TRBJ2-5	CASSRGRGETQYF	TGTGCCAGCAGCCGCGGGCGCGGAGAGACCCAGTACTTC
many	NA	TRBV7-8	TRBJ2-3	CASSSQDTQYF	TGTGCCAGCAGCTCACAAGATACGCAGTATTTT
NA	NA	TRBV29-1	TRBJ1-1	CSVDPAPPHAHGTEGLNTEAFF	TGCAGCGTTGACCCTGCCCCCCCCCACGCACACGGGACTGAGGGCCTGAACACTGAAGCTTTCTTT
NA	NA	TRBV7-6	TRBJ1-4	CASSLRGVATNEKLFF	TGTGCCAGCAGCTTACGAGGGGTTGCAACTAATGAAAAACTGTTTTTT
few	NA	TRBV7-9	TRBJ1-1	CASSLIWDTEAFF	TGTGCCAGCAGCTTAATCTGGGACACTGAAGCTTTCTTT